This T cell receptor (beta chain) was sequenced for a study of shared clonotypes between healthy human individuals. Libraries were prepared by immunoSEQ multiplex PCR; TCRdb keeps only in-frame clonotypes and omits some of them. Among about 680,000 clones listed, 74% were seen once. V dropped 1 base and J dropped 5 bases, with 8 bases sitting between them. This CDR3 has 13 residues. Germline values: CDR1 MGHRA, CDR2 YSYEKL. The rearrangement uses TRBV4-1 and TRBJ2-5; maybe TRBD2 (5 bases). Sequencing was performed on memory CD4+ T cells sorted from blood. The sample's subset: CD45RA-negative fraction. The origin of this receptor is a woman aged 25 to 39 in good health. CDR3 sequence: CASSQGPGETQYF. The CDR3 nucleotides are TGCGCCAGCAGCCAAGGGCCGGGGGAGACCCAGTACTTC.